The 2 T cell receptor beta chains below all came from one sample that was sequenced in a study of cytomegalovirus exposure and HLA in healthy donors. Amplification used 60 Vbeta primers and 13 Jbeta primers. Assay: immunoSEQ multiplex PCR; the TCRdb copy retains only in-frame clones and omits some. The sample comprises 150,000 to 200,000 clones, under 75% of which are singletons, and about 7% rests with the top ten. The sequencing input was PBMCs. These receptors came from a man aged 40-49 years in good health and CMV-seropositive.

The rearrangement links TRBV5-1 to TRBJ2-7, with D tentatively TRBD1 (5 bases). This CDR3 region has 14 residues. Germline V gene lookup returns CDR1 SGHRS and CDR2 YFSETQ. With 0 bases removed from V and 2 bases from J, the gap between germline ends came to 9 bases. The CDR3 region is CASSLEAGPYEQYF. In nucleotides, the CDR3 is TGCGCCAGCAGCTTGGAGGCAGGGCCCTACGAGCAGTACTTC.

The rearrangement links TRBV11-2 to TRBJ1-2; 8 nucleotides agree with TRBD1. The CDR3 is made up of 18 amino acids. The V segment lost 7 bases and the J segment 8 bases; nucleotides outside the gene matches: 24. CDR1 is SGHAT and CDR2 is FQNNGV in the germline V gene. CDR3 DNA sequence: TGTGCCAGCAACCCCCCGGCGGTAAAGAGGACAGGGTCGGAAGGCTACACCTTC. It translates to CASNPPAVKRTGSEGYTF.